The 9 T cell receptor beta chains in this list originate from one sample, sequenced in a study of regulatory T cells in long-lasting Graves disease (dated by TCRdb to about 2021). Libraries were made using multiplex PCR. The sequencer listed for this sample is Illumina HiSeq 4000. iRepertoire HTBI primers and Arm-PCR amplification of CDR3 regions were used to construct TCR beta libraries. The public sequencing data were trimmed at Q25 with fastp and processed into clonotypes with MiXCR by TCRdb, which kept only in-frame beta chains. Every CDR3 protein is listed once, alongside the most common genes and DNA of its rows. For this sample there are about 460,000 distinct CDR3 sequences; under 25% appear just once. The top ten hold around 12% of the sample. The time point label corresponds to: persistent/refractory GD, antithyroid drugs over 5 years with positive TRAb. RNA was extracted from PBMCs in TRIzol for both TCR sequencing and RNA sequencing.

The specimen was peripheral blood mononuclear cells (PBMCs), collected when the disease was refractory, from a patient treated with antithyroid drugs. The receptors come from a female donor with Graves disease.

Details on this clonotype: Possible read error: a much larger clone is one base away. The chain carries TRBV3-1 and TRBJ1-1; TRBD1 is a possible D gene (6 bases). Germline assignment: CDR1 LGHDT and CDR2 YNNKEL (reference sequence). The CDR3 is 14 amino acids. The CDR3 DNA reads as TGTGCCAGCAGCCCCGGACAGATGAACATTGAAGCTTTCTTT. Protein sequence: CASSPGQMNIEAFF.

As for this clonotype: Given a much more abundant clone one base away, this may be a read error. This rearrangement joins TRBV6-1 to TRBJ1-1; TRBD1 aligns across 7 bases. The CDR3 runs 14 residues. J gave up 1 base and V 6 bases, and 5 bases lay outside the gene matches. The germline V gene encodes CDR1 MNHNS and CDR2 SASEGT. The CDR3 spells CASREQGPNTEAFF. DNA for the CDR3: TGTGCCAGCAGGGAACAGGGGCCGAACACTGAAGCTTTCTTT.

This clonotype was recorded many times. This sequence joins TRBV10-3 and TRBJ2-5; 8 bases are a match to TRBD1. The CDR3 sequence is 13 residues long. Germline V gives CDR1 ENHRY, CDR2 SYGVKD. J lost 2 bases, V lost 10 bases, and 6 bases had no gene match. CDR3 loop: CATGDRPQETQYF. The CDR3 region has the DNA TGTGCCACCGGGGACAGGCCTCAAGAGACCCAGTACTTC.

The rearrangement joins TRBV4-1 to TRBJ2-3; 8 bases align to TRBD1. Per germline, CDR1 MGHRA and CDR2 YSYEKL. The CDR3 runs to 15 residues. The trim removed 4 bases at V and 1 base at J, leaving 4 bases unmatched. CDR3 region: CASSRSGQGTDTQYF. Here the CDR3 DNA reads TGCGCCAGCAGCCGCTCGGGACAGGGCACAGATACGCAGTATTTT.

CDR3 coding DNA: TGTGCCTGGAGTGTGGGGCTGAGCAATCAGCCCCAGCATTTT. This gives the protein CAWSVGLSNQPQHF. This sequence joins TRBV30 and TRBJ1-5; the D gene is possibly TRBD1 (5 bases). Between the trimmed V and J ends, which lost 0 bases and 1 base, there was a span of 7 bases. CDR3 size: 14 residues. Looked up from germline, CDR1 is GTSNPN and CDR2 is SVGIG (reference sequence).

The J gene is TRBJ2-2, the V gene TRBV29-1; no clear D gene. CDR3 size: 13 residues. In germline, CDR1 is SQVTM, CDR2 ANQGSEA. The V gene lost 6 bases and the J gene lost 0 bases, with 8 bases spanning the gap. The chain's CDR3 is CSVKGANTGELFF. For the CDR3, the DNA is TGCAGCGTGAAGGGCGCGAACACCGGGGAGCTGTTTTTT.

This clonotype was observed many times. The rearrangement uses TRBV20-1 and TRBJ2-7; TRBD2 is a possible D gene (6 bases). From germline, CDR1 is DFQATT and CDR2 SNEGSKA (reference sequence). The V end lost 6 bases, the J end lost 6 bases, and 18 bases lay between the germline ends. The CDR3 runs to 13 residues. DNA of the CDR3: TGCAGTGCCTCGGACTATAGGGAGGTCGAGCAGTACTTC. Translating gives CSASDYREVEQYF.

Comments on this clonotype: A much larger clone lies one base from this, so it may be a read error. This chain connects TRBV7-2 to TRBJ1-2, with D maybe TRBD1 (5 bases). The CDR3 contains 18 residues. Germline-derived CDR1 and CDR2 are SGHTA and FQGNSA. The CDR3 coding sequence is TGTGCCAGCAGCTTACTTTTCAGGGTAGATGGGATAAACTATAGCTACACCTTC. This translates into CASSLLFRVDGINYSYTF.

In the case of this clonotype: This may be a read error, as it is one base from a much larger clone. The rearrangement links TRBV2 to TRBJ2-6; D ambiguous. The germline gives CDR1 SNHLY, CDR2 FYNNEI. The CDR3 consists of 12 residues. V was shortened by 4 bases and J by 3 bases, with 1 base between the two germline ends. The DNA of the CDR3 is TGTGCCAGCAGTGGTGGGGCCAACGTCCTGACTTTC. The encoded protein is CASSGGANVLTF.